Following are 30 T cell receptor beta chains from one sample sequenced in a study of T cell repertoires in cytomegalovirus infection. Via MiXCR, TCRdb re-called the reads, giving one row per CDR3 protein. The data hold roughly 630,000 distinct CDR3 sequences, with 20% to 30% observed a single time. The sequenced sample consisted of CD8+ T cells from PBMCs. Receptors originate from a human donor in good health (CMV status not recorded). Some clones in this sample may be carry-over from other donors' samples.

V is TRBV2 and J is TRBJ2-1; TRBD2 matches at 10 bases. J was trimmed by 7 bases and V by 6 bases; bases with no gene match: 12. Germline V lookup: CDR1 SNHLY, CDR2 FYNNEI. This CDR3 has 16 residues. As DNA, the CDR3 is TGTGCCAGCAGGGAGAGGTATAGCGGGGGGTATAATGAGCAGTTCTTC. This sequence encodes CASRERYSGGYNEQFF.

V and J are TRBV12-3 or TRBV12-4 and TRBJ2-7; 9 bases are shared with TRBD1. The junction had 10 bases not matched to a gene; V was cut back by 5 bases and J by 5 bases. There are 15 residues in the CDR3. The CDR3 sequence: CASSPTGQGGDEQYF. The CDR3 region has the DNA TGTGCCAGCAGTCCAACGGGACAGGGTGGTGACGAGCAGTACTTC.

This clonotype appeared many times. The chain combines TRBV7-2 with TRBJ2-7; 9 bases agree with TRBD1. This CDR3 has 13 residues. CDR1 and CDR2 (germline): SGHTA, FQGNSA. Trimming cost V 6 bases and J 3 bases; bases outside gene matches: 3. The chain's CDR3 is CASSPGQGYEQYV. CDR3 nucleotide sequence: TGTGCCAGCAGTCCGGGACAGGGCTACGAGCAGTACGTC.

The V call is TRBV7-8, the J call TRBJ2-7, with D perhaps TRBD1 or TRBD2 (5 bases each). Germline CDR1 reads SGHVS; CDR2 reads FQNEAQ. Trimming took off 5 bases at V and 6 bases at J, with 11 bases between the two ends. The CDR3 totals 12 residues. The CDR3 spells CASSRDGVEQYF. The CDR3, as DNA: TGTGCCAGCAGCAGGGACGGGGTCGAGCAGTACTTC. Complete variable domain (other parts from reference TRBV7-8 and TRBJ2-7): GAGVSQSPRYKVAKRGQDVALRCDPISGHVSLFWYQQALGQGPEFLTYFQNEAQLDKSGLPSDRFFAERPEGSVSTLKIQRTQQEDSAVYLCASSRDGVEQYFGPGTRLTVT.

On this clonotype itself: At one end the junction does not follow the germline gene, possibly because of a read error. The V and J genes are TRBV9 and TRBJ1-1; D unclear. Germline V CDR1 and CDR2: SGDLS, YYNGEE. This CDR3 comprises 13 residues. The CDR3 is CVSNEGAGTEAFF. The CDR3 DNA reads TGTGTCAGCAACGAGGGCGCGGGAACTGAAGCTTTCTTT.

This clonotype came up many times. V and J are TRBV7-6 and TRBJ1-2; D remains ambiguous. V dropped 6 bases and J dropped 4 bases, with 15 bases sitting between them. CDR3 size: 14 residues. Germline CDR1 reads SGHVS; CDR2 reads FNYEAQ. Written as DNA, the CDR3 is TGTGCCAGCAGGAGTGGGTCACCTACCTATGGCTACACCTTC. This translates into CASRSGSPTYGYTF.

This clonotype turned up a few times. V usage is TRBV20-1 and J usage is TRBJ2-1; weak D call: TRBD2 (5 bases). This CDR3 comprises 14 residues. Germline CDR1 is DFQATT and CDR2 is SNEGSKA (reference sequence). V lost 0 bases and J lost 3, with 9 bases in between. The CDR3 DNA is TGCAGTGCTAGAGATCGAGGGATCTACAATGAGCAGTTCTTC. Translating it yields CSARDRGIYNEQFF.

In its sample, this clonotype was seen a few times. This chain connects TRBV5-7 to TRBJ1-5; no firm D call. TRBV5-7 is placed among ORFs of uncertain function. The CDR3 consists of 14 residues. Deletions cut 5 bases from V and 0 bases from J, with 9 bases between. The CDR3 loop is CASSQAPSNQPQHF. DNA of the CDR3: TGTGCCAGCAGTCAAGCGCCTAGCAATCAGCCCCAGCATTTT.

This clonotype was observed many times. The chain combines TRBV7-9 with TRBJ1-1, with 9 bases that match TRBD1. Losses at the gene ends were 4 bases for V and 3 bases for J; bases not matched to a gene: 15. This CDR3 is built from 18 residues. Per the germline V gene, CDR1 is SEHNR and CDR2 is FQNEAQ (reference sequence). CDR3 region: CASSSPTGGGQGYTEAFF. The DNA for the CDR3 is TGTGCCAGCAGCTCCCCGACGGGGGGGGGACAGGGATACACTGAAGCTTTCTTT.

This clonotype was counted at least ten times. The V gene is TRBV28, the J gene TRBJ2-7, with a tentative D call TRBD2 (5 bases). Trimming removed 8 bases at V and 3 bases at J, with 11 bases between. Germline V lookup: CDR1 MDHEN, CDR2 SYDVKM. This CDR3 has 12 amino acids. The CDR3 nucleotides are TGTGCCAGCGGGGAGCCGAGCTACGAGCAGTACGTC. Encoded protein: CASGEPSYEQYV.

The chain joins TRBV20-1 to TRBJ2-5, with D uncertain. This CDR3 region has 14 residues. Germline lookup yields CDR1 DFQATT and CDR2 SNEGSKA (reference sequence). Trimming removed 0 bases from V and 0 bases from J, with 8 bases in between. Here the CDR3 DNA reads TGCAGTGCTAGAGATCGTGATTACCAAGAGACCCAGTACTTC. Translation gives CSARDRDYQETQYF.

This clonotype was recorded a few times. The chain has TRBV6-2 or TRBV6-3 and TRBJ2-1, with unresolved D. CDR1 and CDR2 from the germline V gene are MNHEY and SVGEGT. The CDR3 consists of 12 residues. The germline V and J ends were trimmed by 5 bases and 5 bases, with 7 bases remaining between them. CDR3 in amino acids: CASSNTNNEQFF. Written as DNA, the CDR3 is TGTGCCAGCAGTAACACAAACAATGAGCAGTTCTTC.

The chain combines TRBV6-2 or TRBV6-3 with TRBJ2-7; tentative D call: TRBD2 (6 bases). The germline CDR1 and CDR2 sequences are MNHEY and SVGEGT. Trimming removed 7 bases from V and 7 bases from J, with 14 bases in between. The CDR3 runs 12 residues. The CDR3 loop reads CASTSTSREQYV. The CDR3 DNA reads as TGTGCCAGCACCTCCACTAGCCGAGAGCAGTACGTC.

This clonotype was counted a few times. The chain combines TRBV7-9 with TRBJ2-3; 9 bases are a match to TRBD2. The germline CDR1 and CDR2 sequences are SEHNR and FQNEAQ (reference sequence). The CDR3 loop spans 17 amino acids. V was pared by 5 bases and J by 4 bases, with 13 bases of the junction left unmatched. CDR3 in amino acids: CASSLPERGALPDTQYF. The CDR3 nucleotides read TGTGCCAGCAGCCTACCGGAGCGGGGGGCCCTCCCAGATACGCAGTATTTT.

This clonotype was detected a few times. The chain uses TRBV2 and TRBJ2-7; 10 bases fit TRBD2. Per the germline V gene, CDR1 is SNHLY and CDR2 is FYNNEI. Trimming took 1 base from V and 0 from J; bases not matched to a gene: 9. The CDR3 length is 18 residues. The CDR3 DNA follows: TGTGCCAGCAGTGAAGTTCGGCTAGCGGGGGACCCCTCCTACGAGCAGTACTTC. Its translation is CASSEVRLAGDPSYEQYF.

This clonotype was seen a few times. The rearrangement joins TRBV28 to TRBJ1-2; D unclear. The CDR3 totals 11 residues. The germline V gene encodes CDR1 MDHEN and CDR2 SYDVKM. V lost 6 bases, J lost 3 bases, and 5 bases lay in between. The CDR3 DNA is TGTGCCAGCAGGAAGGACTATGGCTACACCTTC. Translation gives CASRKDYGYTF.

This clonotype was picked up a small number of times. V and J are TRBV6-5 and TRBJ1-2, with D uncertain. The V end lost 3 bases, the J end lost 5 bases, and 13 bases lay between the germline ends. This CDR3 comprises 14 residues. Germline lookup yields CDR1 MNHEY and CDR2 SVGAGI. For the CDR3, the DNA is TGTGCCAGCAGTTATATGGGAGAGGTTTATGGCTACACCTTC. Translated, it gives CASSYMGEVYGYTF.

Comment on this clonotype: This may be a read error, as it is one base from a much larger clone. This chain uses TRBV6-1 with TRBJ2-5; TRBD2 aligns across 7 bases. This CDR3 region has 17 residues. V lost 6 bases to trimming and J lost 5 bases; unmatched junction nucleotides: 18. Germline V gives CDR1 MNHNS, CDR2 SASEGT. Here the CDR3 reads CASSPQRSRGGMETQYF. CDR3 DNA: TGTGCCAGCAGCCCACAGAGGTCAAGGGGAGGGATGGAGACCCAGTACTTC.

This clonotype was counted at least ten times. This chain connects TRBV7-2 to TRBJ2-6; the D gene could be TRBD1 or TRBD2 (5 bases each). The V end lost 3 bases, the J end lost 2 bases, and 8 bases lay between the germline ends. Germline-derived CDR1 and CDR2 are SGHTA and FQGNSA. The CDR3 loop spans 15 amino acids. DNA of the CDR3: TGTGCCAGCAGCTTGGGGGTAACTGGGGCCAACGTCCTGACTTTC. This sequence encodes CASSLGVTGANVLTF.

In its sample, this clonotype was seen a few times. The gene calls are TRBV20-1 and TRBJ1-4; 7 nucleotides match TRBD1. The CDR3 covers 13 residues. V was clipped by 1 base and J by 7 bases; unmatched bases: 3. CDR1 is DFQATT and CDR2 is SNEGSKA in the germline V gene (reference sequence). This CDR3 reads CSARARTGEKLFF. CDR3 coding DNA: TGCAGTGCTAGAGCCCGGACAGGTGAAAAACTGTTTTTT.

Only a few counts were recorded for this clonotype. The rearrangement uses TRBV6-1 and TRBJ1-5; 7 positions match TRBD1. CDR1 is MNHNS and CDR2 is SASEGT in the germline V gene. This CDR3 comprises 17 residues. With V trimmed by 5 bases and J by 6 bases, 16 bases remained unmatched. The CDR3 region is CASSLRGSSPRVQPQHF. For the CDR3, the DNA is TGTGCCAGCAGTCTCAGGGGGTCCTCCCCGAGGGTTCAGCCCCAGCATTTT.

The chain joins TRBV28 to TRBJ1-2, with 11 bases that match TRBD1. Per germline, CDR1 MDHEN and CDR2 SYDVKM. CDR3 size: 15 residues. The J segment lost 10 bases and the V segment lost 3 bases, leaving 10 bases of the junction unmatched. The CDR3 DNA sequence: TGTGCCAGCAGTTTCAAGGACAGGGGGCGATCTAACTACACCTTC. As protein: CASSFKDRGRSNYTF.

This clonotype was observed a handful of times. The chain has TRBV14 and TRBJ2-6; possible D gene TRBD1, 5 bases. The CDR3 has 17 amino acids. Germline CDR1 and CDR2: SGHDN and FVKESK. Trimming pared 6 bases from V and 0 bases from J, leaving 15 bases between. The CDR3 reads CASSRPGHLSGANVLTF. The CDR3 nucleotides read TGTGCCAGCAGTCGCCCCGGACACCTCTCTGGGGCCAACGTCCTGACTTTC.

This clonotype occurred a few times. The chain joins TRBV6-1 to TRBJ2-5; 9 bases line up with TRBD1. The CDR3 is 13 amino acids. J lost 5 bases, V lost 6 bases, and 4 bases had no gene match. Germline V gene data show CDR1 as MNHNS and CDR2 as SASEGT. The CDR3 spells CASRGQGRETQYF. The CDR3 DNA is TGTGCCAGCAGAGGACAGGGGCGTGAGACCCAGTACTTC.

The count of this clonotype is one. Sequence at one end of the junction differs from germline and may be a read error. This chain links TRBV7-6 with TRBJ1-5, with D tentatively TRBD1 (5 bases). Looked up from germline, CDR1 is SGHVS and CDR2 is FNYEAQ. This CDR3 has 14 amino acids. CDR3: CASRRDGNNQSQHF. The CDR3 DNA sequence: TGTGCCAGCCGCCGGGACGGGAACAATCAGTCCCAGCATTTT.

The chain couples TRBV12-3 or TRBV12-4 to TRBJ2-3; TRBD2 is a possible D gene (7 bases). The CDR3 is 15 amino acids. Between the trimmed V and J ends, which lost 5 bases and 5 bases, there was a span of 17 bases. In DNA form, the CDR3 reads TGTGCCAGCAGTCCCTCCCGGGGGGCCGGAGATACGCAGTATTTT. Protein product: CASSPSRGAGDTQYF.

This clonotype came up a few times. This chain links TRBV12-3 or TRBV12-4 with TRBJ1-2, with 10 bases that match TRBD1. The CDR3 has 16 amino acids. J lost 3 bases, V lost 4 bases, and 8 bases had no gene match. CDR3 in amino acids: CASSSQDRGPYYGYTF. CDR3 DNA: TGTGCCAGCAGTTCCCAAGACAGGGGGCCTTACTATGGCTACACCTTC.

This clonotype has ten or more counts. This chain connects TRBV28 to TRBJ2-1; weak D call: TRBD1 (6 bases). V was cut by 4 bases and J by 2 bases, with 15 bases left in between. This CDR3 spans 16 amino acids. The germline gives CDR1 MDHEN, CDR2 SYDVKM. CDR3 coding DNA: TGTGCCAGCAGTTCTACCGGGACATATCCCTACAATGAGCAGTTCTTC. This sequence encodes CASSSTGTYPYNEQFF.

This clonotype was found a few times. The chain employs TRBV6-5 and TRBJ1-4; no clear D gene. CDR3 length equals 14 residues. Germline loops: CDR1 MNHEY, CDR2 SVGAGI. Trimming shortened V by 2 bases and J by 8 bases, and 12 bases separated the two germline ends. The CDR3 bases are TGTGCCAGCAGTTACGGTCCTCGGGAAGAAAAACTGTTTTTT. Translating gives CASSYGPREEKLFF.

In this sample, this clonotype turned up many times. The chain is built from TRBV6-2 or TRBV6-3 and TRBJ2-1; 12 positions match TRBD1. V dropped 6 bases and J dropped 2; count of bases not matched to a gene: 2. The V gene's germline CDR1 is MNHEY and CDR2 SVGEGT. The CDR3 totals 15 residues. The CDR3 spells CASRRDRGPYNEQFF. The CDR3 nucleotides read TGTGCCAGCAGGCGGGACAGGGGGCCCTACAATGAGCAGTTCTTC.